One sample yielded the 4 T cell receptor beta chains listed below, sequenced in a study of T cells in Graves' hyperthyroidism and ophthalmopathy. Amplified TCR beta CDR3 regions came from RNA transcripts. First-round RT-PCR of the TCR CDR3 relied on the HTBI primer set. One entry per CDR3 protein results from TCRdb running MiXCR on the multiplex PCR reads. The repertoire holds roughly 420,000 distinct CDR3 sequences, with less than 20% as singletons. Sequenced input: blood. All receptors derive from a woman between 18 and 29 years old with Graves' hyperthyroidism.

The chain combines TRBV28 with TRBJ2-7, with D tentatively TRBD1 or TRBD2 (5 bases each). Trimming pared 8 bases from V and 5 bases from J, leaving 25 bases between. The CDR3 spans 16 residues. Germline V lookup: CDR1 MDHEN, CDR2 SYDVKM. In nucleotides, the CDR3 is TGTGCCAGCGGTGCAGAGGGGCGGGTCCACGGCAACGAGCAGTACTTC. Amino acid sequence: CASGAEGRVHGNEQYF.

This clonotype was counted ten times or more. J is TRBJ2-1 and V is TRBV6-1; D is undetermined. Between the trimmed V and J ends, which lost 2 bases and 8 bases, there was a span of 13 bases. The CDR3 is made up of 14 amino acids. Germline assignment: CDR1 MNHNS and CDR2 SASEGT. This CDR3 reads CASSEFRLGDEQFF. The CDR3 region has the DNA TGTGCCAGCAGTGAATTCCGACTTGGGGATGAGCAGTTCTTC.

This clonotype has a count of ten or more. The chain has TRBV27 and TRBJ2-5; maybe TRBD1 (5 bases). The CDR3 is made up of 13 amino acids. Germline V gene sequence: CDR1 MNHEY, CDR2 SMNVEV (reference sequence). Trimming pared 2 bases from V and 7 bases from J, leaving 11 bases between. Written as DNA, the CDR3 is TGTGCCAGCAGTTTAAGGGGCGTCGGGACCCAGTACTTC. This gives the protein CASSLRGVGTQYF.

This clonotype was counted ten times or more. The V call is TRBV12-3 or TRBV12-4, the J call TRBJ1-5; D is undetermined. The CDR3 is made up of 14 amino acids. Trimming pared 8 bases from V and 0 bases from J, leaving 11 bases between. CDR3 sequence reads: CASDGPDSNQPQHF. The CDR3 nucleotides read TGTGCCAGCGATGGTCCCGATAGCAATCAGCCCCAGCATTTT.